In its sample, the clone carrying this TCR beta chain was seen many times. There are 15 residues in the CDR3. The V gene's germline CDR1 is MDHEN and CDR2 SYDVKM. Trimming removed 6 bases from V and 6 bases from J; junction bases left unmatched: 11. Hyperthyroidism had been newly diagnosed in patients aged 18 to 65, and its duration was under 2 months. TCR beta CDR3 regions were amplified from RNA. During a first-round RT-PCR of the TCR CDR3, the HTBI primer set was used. MiXCR, run by TCRdb on the multiplex PCR reads, gives a single entry per CDR3 protein. The data show hundreds of thousands of distinct CDR3 sequences, about 15% seen once. The data were obtained in a study of T cells in Graves' hyperthyroidism and ophthalmopathy.

The chain is built from TRBV28 and TRBJ2-3; 8 bases agree with TRBD1. This sequence was found in a woman aged 18-29 years with Graves' hyperthyroidism that later progressed to Graves' ophthalmopathy. The sequenced sample consisted of blood. CDR3 sequence reads: CASRVPGQAADTQYF. The CDR3 DNA sequence: TGTGCCAGCAGGGTGCCGGGACAGGCGGCCGATACGCAGTATTTT.